This note documents a single T cell receptor (beta chain) sequence. Its antigen is unknown. Per-base quality was not reported, and no clone a single base away is much larger than it. The CDR3 regions of human TCRbeta chains were subjected to immunosequencing. Turning to the authors' computational methods: Repertoire TCRs were matched against a reference library of SARS-CoV-2-specific TCRs generated with the MIRA antigen-specificity platform. Breadth was defined as the fraction of unique TCRs that were SARS-CoV-2-associated, and depth was defined as the fraction of total T cells that were SARS-CoV-2-associated. Using the MIRA data, every spike-specific TCR was mapped to the spike region that the TCR reacted to and assigned to either a CD4 or a CD8 class. Log10-transformed breadth and depth values were compared by one-way ANOVA with Sidak's multiple comparisons tests. Held by TCRdb, this immuneACCESS table contains in-frame sequences only and omits some clones. Under half of the omission traces to an unresolved V gene where checked; the cause of the rest is unknown. V, J and clone size derive from that table, while D and trimming were established from the DNA sequence. For this sample the table gives around 140,000 clones, of which around 90% were detected only once. Of the sample, approximately 1.5% is held by the ten largest clones.

The sample's time point label, decoded: baseline before first vaccination. Samples from vaccinated people were obtained from the UK trials COV001 and COV002, which included a single-blind randomized controlled phase 2/3 trial of AZD1222 (ChAdOx1 nCoV-19) in healthy adults. For TCRbeta chain sequencing, PBMC samples were collected from trial participants at day 0 and at day 28 after the second dose. The CDR1 and CDR2 encoded by the germline V gene (reference sequence) are LNHNV and YYDKDF. The CDR3 sequence holds 13 residues, the cysteine and phenylalanine included. Of all the DNA, just the CDR3 is kept, 39 bases in frame from base 1. V lost 0 bases and J lost 4 bases; the stretch between them is 6 bases long. This sample is drawn from a study of T cell responses to AZD1222 COVID-19 vaccine (dated by TCRdb to about 2021). Turning to the overall study: AZD1222 recipients whose second dose came at about 4 weeks and those whose second dose came at about 12 weeks were combined into one group, since spike-specific TCR depth and breadth did not differ between the two schedules. TCR sequencing was performed for 230 to 250 trial participants, of whom around 210 were given two doses of AZD1222 and around 26 were given two doses of MenACWY control vaccine. Trial participants were enrolled by age into subgroups of 18-55, 56-69 and 70-plus years, and around 150, 29 and 61 TCR-sequenced participants, respectively, were included in these subgroups. Overall results and qualifications from the work: Spike-specific TCR breadth and depth rose significantly after two AZD1222 doses compared with day 0 and with MenACWY recipients. Conclusions about previously exposed vaccinees were limited because only six or seven AZD1222 recipients were SARS-CoV-2 seropositive at baseline. The vaccine-associated CD4 TCRs covered the entire spike protein, and the dominant responses fell in regions 160-218 and 743-854. Participants were mostly white British and included more females than males, and it was suggested by the authors that clonal diversity may have been underestimated. The 56-69-year group was small, and its depth increase did not reach significance, likely because of low power. Nearly half of unique spike-specific TCRs reportedly recognized epitopes outside regions mutated in the B.1.351 and B.1.1.7 variants. Because no day 14 peak-response samples were available, the repertoires could be characterized only after the peak T cell response.

Sequenced here: peripheral blood, sampled on day 0 of AZD1222 vaccination. This receptor was taken from an adult in good health. The chain is made from TRBV15 and TRBJ1-2, with the D gene call left open. The CDR3 in this case is CATSRDGVYGYTF. The DNA reads TGTGCCACCAGCAGAGACGGAGTCTATGGCTACACCTTC. Joined to the reference TRBV15 and TRBJ1-2 proteins, this CDR3 gives the full variable domain: DAMVIQNPRYQVTQFGKPVTLSCSQTLNHNVMYWYQQKSSQAPKLLFHYYDKDFNNEADTPDNFQSRRPNTSFCFLDIRSPGLGDTAMYLCATSRDGVYGYTFGSGTRLTVV.